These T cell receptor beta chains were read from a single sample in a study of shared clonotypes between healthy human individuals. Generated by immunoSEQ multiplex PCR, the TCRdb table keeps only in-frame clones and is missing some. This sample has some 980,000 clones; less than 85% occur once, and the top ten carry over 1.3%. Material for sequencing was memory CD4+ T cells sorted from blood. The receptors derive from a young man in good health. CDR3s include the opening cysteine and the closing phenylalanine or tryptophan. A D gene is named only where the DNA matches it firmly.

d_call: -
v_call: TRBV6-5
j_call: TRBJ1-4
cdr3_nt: TGTGCCAGCAGTTCCCTCAAATCCGAAAAACTGTTTTTT
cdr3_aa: CASSSLKSEKLFF

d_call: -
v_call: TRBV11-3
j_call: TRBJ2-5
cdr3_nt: TGTGCCAGCAGCTTAGGGAGTGGAGAGACCCAGTACTTC
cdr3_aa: CASSLGSGETQYF

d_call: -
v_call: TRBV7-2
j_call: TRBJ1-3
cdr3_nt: TGTGCCAGCAGCTTAGCATGGGGTCCGGGGAACACCATATATTTT
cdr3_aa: CASSLAWGPGNTIYF

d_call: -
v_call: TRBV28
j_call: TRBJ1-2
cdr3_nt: TGTGCCAGCAGTTTCAGCCAGAGAAACTATGGCTACACCTTC
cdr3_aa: CASSFSQRNYGYTF

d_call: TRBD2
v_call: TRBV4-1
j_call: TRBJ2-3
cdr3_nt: TGCGCCAGCAGCCTCTTAGCGGGGGGGAGTGATACGCAGTATTTT
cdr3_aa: CASSLLAGGSDTQYF

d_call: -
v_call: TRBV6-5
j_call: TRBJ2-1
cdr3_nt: TGTGCCAGCAGACGGGGCCCCAGCGGGGAGCAGTTCTTC
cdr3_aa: CASRRGPSGEQFF

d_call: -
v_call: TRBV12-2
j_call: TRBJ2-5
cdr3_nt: TGTGCAAGTCGCCTCTTTGGGCGGGAGAAAGAGACCCAGTACTTC
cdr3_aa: CASRLFGREKETQYF

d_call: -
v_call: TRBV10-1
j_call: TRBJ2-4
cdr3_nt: TGCGCCAGCAGTGGAAGTGCGGGAAACATTCAGTACTTC
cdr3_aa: CASSGSAGNIQYF

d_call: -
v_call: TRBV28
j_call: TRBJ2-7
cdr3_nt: TGTGCCAGCAGTTCCACAGGGTCCCTCTCCTACGAGCAGTACTTC
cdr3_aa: CASSSTGSLSYEQYF

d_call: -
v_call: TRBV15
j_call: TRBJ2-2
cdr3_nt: TGTGCCACCAGCAGGAACATCGGGGGCACCGGGGAGCTGTTTTTT
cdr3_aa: CATSRNIGGTGELFF

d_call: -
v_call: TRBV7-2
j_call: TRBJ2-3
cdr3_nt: TGTGCCAGCAGCTTATGGTCAGCGGGTATGGGAGATACGCAGTATTTT
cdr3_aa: CASSLWSAGMGDTQYF

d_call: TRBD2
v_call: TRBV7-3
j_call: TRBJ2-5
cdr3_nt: TGTGCCAGCAGCTCGGGACTATCTACAGAGACCCAGTACTTC
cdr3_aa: CASSSGLSTETQYF

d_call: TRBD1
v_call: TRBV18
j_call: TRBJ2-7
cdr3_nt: TGTGCCAGCTCACCATCTTCAGGGGGCGGATTCAAGCAGTACTTC
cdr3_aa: CASSPSSGGGFKQYF

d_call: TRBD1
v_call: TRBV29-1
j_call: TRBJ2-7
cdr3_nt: TGCAGCGCAGAGGGGGACAGGGGGATTGGCGAGCAGTACTTC
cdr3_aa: CSAEGDRGIGEQYF

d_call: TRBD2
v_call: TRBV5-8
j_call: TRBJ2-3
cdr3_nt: TGTGCCAGCAGCACTGGGACTAGCGGGGGTACAGATACGCAGTATTTT
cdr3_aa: CASSTGTSGGTDTQYF

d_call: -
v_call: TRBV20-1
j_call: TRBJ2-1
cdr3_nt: TGCAGTGCACGGTTCAATGAGCAGTTCTTC
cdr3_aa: CSARFNEQFF

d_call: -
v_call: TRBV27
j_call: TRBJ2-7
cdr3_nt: TGTGCCAGCAGTTTATCACCCCGACGGGACGAGCAGTACTTC
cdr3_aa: CASSLSPRRDEQYF

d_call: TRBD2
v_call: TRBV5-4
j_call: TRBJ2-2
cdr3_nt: TGTGCCAGCAGTTCCAGCGGGGAAATTACCGGGGAGCTGTTTTTT
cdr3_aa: CASSSSGEITGELFF